These T cell receptor beta chains were read from a single sample in a study of CD8 T cells in ankylosing spondylitis. From the 5' RACE reads, TCRdb called clonotypes with MiXCR, one entry per CDR3 protein. The sample has under 250,000 distinct CDR3 sequences, roughly 32% seen once; the top ten hold roughly 4%. Material for sequencing was blood, either unsorted or a sorted T cell fraction (not recorded which). The source of these receptors is a male donor with ankylosing spondylitis or in good health (not recorded which). Both conserved end residues are part of each CDR3. A D gene is named only where the DNA matches it firmly. Rows give clone size only sometimes, using once, few, many, or a class for an expanded clone.

>-|TRBJ1-6|TRBV20-1|-
CSTSGTVRSPLHF
TGCAGCACATCCGGAACAGTAAGGTCACCCCTCCACTTT
>TRBD1|TRBJ1-5|TRBV27|few
CASSWDRVTSQPQHF
TGTGCCAGCAGTTGGGACAGGGTGACATCTCAGCCCCAGCATTTT
>-|TRBJ1-5|TRBV7-9|-
CASSFRGQPQHF
TGTGCCAGCAGCTTTCGGGGTCAGCCCCAGCATTTT
>TRBD1|TRBJ2-1|TRBV4-1|-
CASRWTGTGKDNEQFF
TGCGCCAGCCGATGGACTGGGACAGGGAAGGACAATGAGCAGTTCTTC
>-|TRBJ1-3|TRBV6-1|-
CASSLQGSGNTIYF
TGTGCCAGCAGTCTCCAGGGGTCTGGAAACACCATATATTTT
>-|TRBJ2-3|TRBV3-1|few
CASSHLAFSTDTQYF
TGTGCCAGCAGCCACTTAGCGTTTAGCACAGATACGCAGTATTTT
>-|TRBJ2-4|TRBV20-1|-
CSTGTKNIQYF
TGCAGTACAGGGACCAAAAACATTCAGTACTTC
>-|TRBJ2-7|TRBV12-3/TRBV12-4|few
CASSRDPSYEQYF
TGTGCCAGCAGCCGGGACCCTTCCTACGAGCAGTACTTC
>-|TRBJ1-3|TRBV15|-
CATKRQPVSGNTIYF
TGTGCCACCAAGCGACAGCCAGTCTCTGGAAACACCATATATTTT
>-|TRBJ1-5|TRBV5-1|few
CASSPEGVGQPQHF
TGCGCCAGCAGCCCAGAGGGCGTGGGGCAGCCCCAGCATTTT
>TRBD1|TRBJ2-3|TRBV12-3/TRBV12-4|-
CASTSPDGGTGPTDTQYF
TGTGCCAGCACCTCACCCGATGGAGGGACAGGGCCGACAGATACGCAGTATTTT
>TRBD1|TRBJ1-1|TRBV29-1|few
CSANDRANTEAFF
TGCAGCGCAAACGACAGGGCCAACACTGAAGCTTTCTTT
>-|TRBJ1-2|TRBV7-6|few
CASSLARGWGADYGYTF
TGTGCCAGCAGCTTAGCGCGAGGGTGGGGCGCCGACTATGGCTACACCTTC
>-|TRBJ1-3|TRBV4-1|few
CASSPQVLEGPGGNTIYF
TGCGCCAGCAGCCCGCAGGTCCTGGAGGGTCCTGGCGGAAACACCATATATTTT
>-|TRBJ2-3|TRBV7-6|-
CASSFLGGAADTQYF
TGTGCCAGCAGCTTCCTGGGGGGGGCGGCAGATACGCAGTATTTT
>-|TRBJ2-7|TRBV27|few
CASRTGWREQYF
TGTGCCAGTAGGACCGGTTGGCGCGAGCAGTACTTC
>-|TRBJ2-3|TRBV27|-
CASSFLLGASSTDTQYF
TGTGCCAGCAGCTTCCTCCTCGGGGCCTCAAGCACAGATACGCAGTATTTT
>-|TRBJ2-5|TRBV10-3|few
CAISDSQVNQETQYF
TGTGCCATCAGTGATAGTCAGGTCAACCAAGAGACCCAGTACTTC
>-|TRBJ2-1|TRBV6-5|many
CASSYARGVEQFF
TGTGCCAGCAGTTACGCACGAGGAGTTGAGCAGTTCTTC
>TRBD2|TRBJ2-3|TRBV20-1|few
CSARDQRGGKDTQYF
TGCAGTGCTAGAGATCAACGGGGGGGCAAAGATACGCAGTATTTT
>-|TRBJ2-2|TRBV6-5|-
CASSYSPDTGELFF
TGTGCCAGCAGTTACTCGCCTGACACCGGGGAGCTGTTTTTT
>-|TRBJ1-5|TRBV4-1|-
CASSQARGMRQPQHF
TGCGCCAGCAGCCAAGCGCGGGGAATGCGCCAGCCCCAGCATTTT
>TRBD1|TRBJ2-7|TRBV12-3/TRBV12-4|-
CASGDSKHSYEQYF
TGTGCCAGCGGGGACAGTAAACACTCCTACGAGCAGTACTTC
>-|TRBJ1-1|TRBV29-1|-
CSSTGRVITEAFF
TGCAGCTCGACGGGCAGGGTTATCACTGAAGCTTTCTTT
>TRBD2|TRBJ2-5|TRBV20-1|many
CSPSKAGGLETQYF
TGCAGTCCCTCCAAGGCGGGGGGGCTGGAGACCCAGTACTTC
>-|TRBJ2-1|TRBV18|-
CASSRGEEQFF
TGTGCCAGCTCACGAGGGGAGGAGCAGTTCTTC
>TRBD1|TRBJ1-6|TRBV12-3/TRBV12-4|-
CASSPGQGYNSPLHF
TGTGCCAGCAGTCCGGGACAGGGATATAATTCACCCCTCCACTTT
>-|TRBJ2-7|TRBV12-3/TRBV12-4|-
CASSLGDTATYEQYF
TGTGCCAGCAGTTTAGGGGACACGGCCACCTACGAGCAGTACTTC
>-|TRBJ2-7|TRBV6-1|-
CASSEVSSSSYEQYF
TGTGCCAGCAGTGAAGTATCCTCCAGCTCCTACGAGCAGTACTTC
>TRBD1|TRBJ2-6|TRBV7-6|-
CASSLIRTGQSGANVLTF
TGTGCCAGCAGCTTGATACGGACAGGCCAGTCTGGGGCCAACGTCCTGACTTTC
>TRBD2|TRBJ2-7|TRBV20-1|few
CSARPGLAAYEQYF
TGCAGTGCTAGACCGGGACTAGCGGCCTACGAGCAGTACTTC
>-|TRBJ2-5|TRBV7-2|-
CASSPRGSQETQYF
TGTGCCAGCAGCCCCCGTGGAAGCCAAGAGACCCAGTACTTC
>-|TRBJ2-2|TRBV12-3/TRBV12-4|-
CASSPQGSTGELFF
TGTGCCAGCAGTCCCCAGGGTTCCACCGGGGAGCTGTTTTTT
>-|TRBJ1-1|TRBV5-1|few
CASSLVQTDTEAFF
TGCGCCAGCAGCTTGGTTCAGACCGACACTGAAGCTTTCTTT
>-|TRBJ2-7|TRBV10-3|-
CAISESMRGSYEQYF
TGTGCCATCAGTGAGTCGATGAGAGGCAGCTACGAGCAGTACTTC
>-|TRBJ1-1|TRBV28|few
CASIDSVGTEAFF
TGTGCCAGCATAGATTCGGTGGGCACTGAAGCTTTCTTT
>TRBD1|TRBJ2-1|TRBV5-1|once
CASSYGTGGLYNEQFF
TGCGCCAGCAGCTACGGGACAGGGGGTTTATACAATGAGCAGTTCTTC
>TRBD1|TRBJ1-4|TRBV6-5|many
CASSYGTVNEKLFF
TGTGCCAGCAGTTACGGGACAGTAAATGAAAAACTGTTTTTT
>-|TRBJ2-1|TRBV27|few
CASSSFYNEQFF
TGTGCCAGCAGTTCGTTCTACAATGAGCAGTTCTTC
>-|TRBJ1-2|TRBV7-9|-
CASSLEEEGTLGYTF
TGTGCCAGCAGCTTAGAGGAGGAGGGGACTCTTGGCTACACCTTC
>-|TRBJ2-3|TRBV29-1|-
CSVEDPSNLSTDTQYF
TGCAGCGTTGAAGATCCATCAAACCTCAGCACAGATACGCAGTATTTT
>TRBD2|TRBJ2-5|TRBV12-3/TRBV12-4|-
CASSPYGGQETQYF
TGTGCCAGCAGTCCATACGGGGGGCAAGAGACCCAGTACTTC